This T cell receptor beta chain appears in the sequencing data of a study of Ad26.COV2.S vaccination and SARS-CoV-2 variants. The protocol was immunoSEQ multiplex PCR, while the TCRdb copy is restricted to in-frame clones and leaves out a portion. The sample records 350,000 to 500,000 clones, less than 95% being singletons. CDR1 MDHEN and CDR2 SYDVKM come from the germline V gene. The trim removed 5 bases at V and 4 bases at J, leaving 9 bases unmatched. The CDR3 is 16 amino acids. For this clone: Its antigen is not known.

Regarding the study as a whole: Vaccinees showed greater spike-specific TCR breadth than placebo recipients. Substantial response breadth was reportedly seen for spike-specific CD8+ and CD4+ T cells after vaccination.

Treatment given: 19 received Ad26.COV2.S at low or high dose, single or two shots; 5 received placebo; per-sample allocation not given. Day 63 after the first vaccine or placebo injection was the time point for sampling. The sequenced sample was peripheral blood, obtained in a trial of Ad26.COV2.S vaccine versus placebo. The TCR sequence derives from a person between 18 and 59 years old who received the Ad26.COV2.S COVID-19 vaccine or a placebo. J is TRBJ2-1 and V is TRBV28; 9 bases map to TRBD2. As DNA, the CDR3 is TGTGCCAGCAGTCCCGGGGGAGCGGGAGGTTACAATGAGCAGTTCTTC. It codes for CASSPGGAGGYNEQFF.